This entry is about one TCR beta chain. Between the trimmed V and J ends, which lost 2 bases and 4 bases, there was a span of 6 bases. CDR3 length equals 13 residues. From germline, CDR1 is ENHRY and CDR2 SYGVKD. This sample is drawn from a study of shared clonotypes between healthy human individuals. Some clones are missing from TCRdb's copy, which holds only in-frame ones; the method was immunoSEQ multiplex PCR. Among over a million clones, about 77% were seen once, and the ten largest hold around 1.5%. Sequenced: memory CD4+ T cells sorted from blood. The subset is: CD45RA-negative fraction. This clonotype originated in a man aged 18 to 35 in good health. V and J are TRBV10-3 and TRBJ1-5; the D is unclear. The DNA for the CDR3 is TGTGCCATCAGTGAGGCTCATAATCAGCCCCAGCATTTT. It encodes CAISEAHNQPQHF.